Shown below are 20 T cell receptor delta chains from a single sample sequenced in a study of Vδ1+ human thymocytes. The template was reverse-transcribed extracted RNA. Multiplex PCR used pooled V-gene forward primers and a constant-region reverse primer to amplify CDR3s. TCRdb re-called the multiplex PCR reads with CATT. The sample consists of roughly 55,000 delta-chain clones, 15% to 20% of them appearing once. Their recognized antigens are unknown. General observations from the study: Thymic TRG and TRD repertoires appeared highly polyclonal.

The sequencing sample was made of Vdelta1+ gamma-delta thymocytes from the thymus. Noted subset: FACS-sorted CD3+ TCRalphabeta- TCRVdelta1+ TCRVdelta2- thymocytes. The receptors come from a boy in the first two years of life who had congenital heart surgery.

The chain couples TRDV1 to TRDJ1; D might be TRDD3 (5 bases). The CDR3 is 17 amino acids. Trimming removed 2 bases from V and 9 bases from J, with 25 bases in between. Germline CDR1 TSWWSYY, CDR2 QGS. CDR3 in amino acids: CALGESLLGTGYGQLIF. The CDR3 DNA reads as TGTGCTCTTGGGGAATCCCTCCTTGGGACTGGCTATGGGCAACTCATCTTT.

The V and J genes are TRDV1 and TRDJ1; D could derive from TRDD2 or TRDD3 (5 bases each). V was pared by 8 bases and J by 0 bases, with 22 bases between. CDR1 is TSWWSYY and CDR2 is QGS in the germline V gene. The CDR3 loop spans 17 amino acids. The CDR3 is CALRGALRTPYTDKLIF. In nucleotides, the CDR3 is TGTGCTCTTAGGGGGGCCCTACGTACCCCTTACACCGATAAACTCATCTTT.

The gene calls are TRDV1 and TRDJ1, with D perhaps matching TRDD3 (6 bases). Germline CDR1 is TSWWSYY and CDR2 is QGS. The CDR3 length is 20 residues. V lost 0 bases, J lost 1 base, and 24 bases lay in between. The CDR3, as DNA: TGTGCTCTTGGGGAACTAGCTTACCTACCCGTACTGGGAAGCACCGATAAACTCATCTTT. It is translated as CALGELAYLPVLGSTDKLIF.

The table lists this clone with a few counts. The chain links TRDV1 to TRDJ1; possible D gene TRDD3, 5 bases. The germline V gene encodes CDR1 TSWWSYY and CDR2 QGS. V was cut by 5 bases and J by 5 bases, with 18 bases left in between. This CDR3 is 15 amino acids long. The CDR3 DNA reads TGTGCTCTTGGGAAAGGAGGAGGGATCTGGGATAAACTCATCTTT. It codes for CALGKGGGIWDKLIF.

The V call is TRDV1, the J call TRDJ1, with 8 bases fitting TRDD3. Germline CDR1 reads TSWWSYY; CDR2 reads QGS. CDR3 length: 21 amino acids. The V segment lost 4 bases and the J segment 2 bases; nucleotides outside the gene matches: 24. The CDR3 DNA reads TGTGCTCTTGGGGGCCTCCTTTGTCTGGGGGACACCTCCGCCAAAACCGATAAACTCATCTTT. It codes for CALGGLLCLGDTSAKTDKLIF.

V is TRDV1 and J is TRDJ1; the D gene is possibly TRDD2 (5 bases). The length of the CDR3 is 18 residues. CDR1 is TSWWSYY and CDR2 is QGS in the germline V gene. Trimming pared 4 bases from V and 0 bases from J, leaving 21 bases between. In DNA, the CDR3 is TGTGCTCTTGGGGGCCGACTTATTCCTGGAAAGTACACCGATAAACTCATCTTT. It yields the protein CALGGRLIPGKYTDKLIF.

V usage is TRDV1 and J usage is TRDJ1; 10 bases are a match to TRDD3. J gave up 0 bases and V 6 bases, and 16 bases lay outside the gene matches. The V gene's germline CDR1 is TSWWSYY and CDR2 QGS. This CDR3 region has 19 residues. The CDR3 loop reads CALGPPSPGGYAYTDKLIF. The CDR3 DNA reads TGTGCTCTTGGTCCTCCTTCTCCGGGGGGATACGCCTACACCGATAAACTCATCTTT.

This clone occurred a few times. The J gene is TRDJ1, the V gene TRDV1; D tentatively reads TRDD2 or TRDD3 (7 bases each). CDR1 TSWWSYY and CDR2 QGS come from the germline V gene. The germline V and J ends were trimmed by 5 bases and 3 bases, with 37 bases remaining between them. The CDR3 length is 22 residues. DNA of the CDR3: TGTGCTCTTGGGAACCCCCTTCCTCAGTACTGGGGATCTCACGTTAAAGCCGATAAACTCATCTTT. This sequence encodes CALGNPLPQYWGSHVKADKLIF.

The V call is TRDV1, the J call TRDJ1; D perhaps matches TRDD2 (5 bases). The length of the CDR3 is 22 residues. V lost 1 base and J lost 1, with 31 bases in between. Per the germline V gene, CDR1 is TSWWSYY and CDR2 is QGS. CDR3 loop: CALGEPDSSSSIRGPPTDKLIF. In DNA, the CDR3 is TGTGCTCTTGGGGAACCGGATTCCTCCTCCTCGATCCGCGGTCCCCCCACCGATAAACTCATCTTT.

V gene TRDV1 combines with J gene TRDJ1; 10 bases map to TRDD3. The CDR3 runs 18 residues. J gave up 7 bases and V 5 bases, and 19 bases lay outside the gene matches. CDR1 is TSWWSYY and CDR2 is QGS in the germline V gene. CDR3 loop: CALGSGLPILGDTPKLIF. The CDR3, as DNA: TGTGCTCTTGGGTCAGGCCTTCCTATTTTGGGGGATACCCCTAAACTCATCTTT.

A few counts support this clone. The gene calls are TRDV1 and TRDJ1; D is unresolved. The V gene lost 0 bases and the J gene lost 4 bases, with 18 bases spanning the gap. The CDR3 sequence is 17 residues long. Germline CDR1 and CDR2: TSWWSYY and QGS. CDR3 in DNA: TGTGCTCTTGGGGAACTAAAGAGGGGCGGTTTGAGCGATAAACTCATCTTT. Translating gives CALGELKRGGLSDKLIF.

J gene TRDJ1 was identified, but the V gene was not called; the table's TRDD3 call for D was not verified on the DNA. CDR3 length: 17 amino acids. Written as DNA, the CDR3 is TGTTCCGGACTGGGGGATACAGGAGGGGTCTACACCGATAAACTCATCTTT. It is translated as CSGLGDTGGVYTDKLIF.

V and J are TRDV1 and TRDJ1, with 8 nucleotides matching TRDD2. CDR1 TSWWSYY and CDR2 QGS come from the germline V gene. This CDR3 contains 21 residues. Trimming took 3 bases from V and 2 from J; bases not matched to a gene: 23. The DNA for the CDR3 is TGTGCTCTTGGGGACGACTTCCTACGTTGGCCTGCCGGGCGGGGAACCGATAAACTCATCTTT. Translated: CALGDDFLRWPAGRGTDKLIF.

This chain connects TRDV1 to TRDJ1; 8 nucleotides match TRDD3. The CDR3 spans 17 residues. CDR1 is TSWWSYY and CDR2 is QGS in the germline V gene. After removal of 1 base from V and 1 base from J, the junction contained 8 bases not matched to a gene. As DNA, the CDR3 is TGTGCTCTTGGGGAACCCCGTACTGGGGGTTTCACCGATAAACTCATCTTT. It yields the protein CALGEPRTGGFTDKLIF.

This chain uses TRDV1 with TRDJ1, with 9 bases matching TRDD3. V lost 1 base, J lost 0 bases, and 21 bases stayed unmatched. Germline V CDR1 and CDR2: TSWWSYY, QGS. CDR3 length: 22 residues. The CDR3 nucleotides read TGTGCTCTTGGGGAACCCAAGGCTACAGGTTTTACTGGGGGACAGTACACCGATAAACTCATCTTT. Protein: CALGEPKATGFTGGQYTDKLIF.

The V gene is TRDV1, the J gene TRDJ1; the match to TRDD3 covers 13 bases. Germline-derived CDR1 and CDR2 are TSWWSYY and QGS. There are 19 residues in the CDR3. The ends lost 9 bases at V and 5 bases at J; junction bases unmatched: 21. CDR3 nucleotides: TGTGCTCTCGCTCCTGGGGCGTGTACTGGGGGATACGCAGTTGATAAACTCATCTTT. Translation gives CALAPGACTGGYAVDKLIF.

Sample share makes this clone medium-sized (0.01 to 0.1%). The rearrangement uses TRDV2 and TRDJ1, with 8 bases aligning to TRDD3. CDR1 is GEAIGNYY and CDR2 is EKD in the germline V gene. This CDR3 region has 16 residues. V was clipped by 7 bases and J by 0 bases; unmatched bases: 12. CDR3 DNA: TGTGCCTGCACCTTACTGGGGGCTACGTACACCGATAAACTCATCTTT. Residues: CACTLLGATYTDKLIF.

Details on this clone: One end of the junction is discordant with germline, which a read error may explain. Other nucleotide sequences in the sample specify the same CDR3. The chain carries TRDV2 and TRDJ2; D unclear. The V gene's germline CDR1 is GEAIGNYY and CDR2 EKD. The CDR3 loop spans 17 amino acids. The DNA for the CDR3 is TGTGCCTGTGACAACAGGGAACCCCTCGTTTTGACGGCACAACTCTTCTTT. Its translation is CACDNREPLVLTAQLFF.

This sequence joins TRDV1 and TRDJ1, with D possibly being TRDD2 or TRDD3 (6 bases each). V lost 5 bases to trimming and J lost 2 bases, with 33 bases between them. The length of the CDR3 is 21 residues. Germline V gene data show CDR1 as TSWWSYY and CDR2 as QGS. The CDR3 loop reads CALGIQRAFPGRGSRTDKLIF. The CDR3 DNA reads as TGTGCTCTTGGGATCCAACGGGCCTTCCCAGGTCGGGGGAGCCGGACCGATAAACTCATCTTT.

The chain combines TRDV1 with TRDJ1; D might be TRDD3 (6 bases). This CDR3 region has 21 residues. Germline CDR1 and CDR2: TSWWSYY and QGS. V lost 0 bases to trimming and J lost 0 bases, with 26 bases between them. The CDR3 here is CALGELGAWALGVWYTDKLIF. The CDR3 DNA sequence: TGTGCTCTTGGGGAACTGGGGGCGTGGGCTTTGGGGGTCTGGTACACCGATAAACTCATCTTT.